This T cell receptor beta chain was obtained from a study of cytotoxic CD8 clonotypes in ibrutinib-treated CLL. Across the study: Among the patients, fewer than twelve presented as relapsed/refractory and around 15 as treatment-naive; around 17 showed unmutated IGHV. Study observations and caveats: Sampling times differed between sustained-remission and progressing patients. Public clonotypes occurred uncommonly; on treatment, they contracted or remained stable. While tracking circulating CD8+ T-cell counts, baseline clonality exceeded that of age-matched healthy donors.

The germline V and J ends were trimmed by 4 bases and 0 bases, with 13 bases remaining between them. Germline V gene sequence: CDR1 KGHSH, CDR2 LQKENI. This CDR3 comprises 15 residues. Of note for this clone: What it binds is not known.

TCRdb keeps only in-frame clones here, not all; method: immunoSEQ multiplex PCR. This sample yields approximately 210,000 clones, of which 72% are seen a single time; over 10% belongs to the top ten. The source of this sequence is a human donor with chronic lymphocytic leukemia. The chain joins TRBV18 to TRBJ2-7; D might be TRBD1 or TRBD2, each matching 5 bases. The source was PBMCs, collected after 24 months of ibrutinib treatment. The CDR3 DNA reads as TGTGCCAGCTCACGGGACCGCTTGAGCTCCTACGAGCAGTACTTC. Protein product: CASSRDRLSSYEQYF.